This TCR beta chain was sequenced for a study of early T cells in non-severe SARS-CoV-2 infection. Study outcomes and limitations: A preference for anti-spike CD8 responses marked VDJdb matching, which missed private and CD4 specificities.

TCRdb re-called the 5' RACE reads through MiXCR, storing one row per CDR3 protein. This sample has 15,000 to 20,000 distinct CDR3 sequences, with approximately 5.4% found just once. CDR3 length: 14 residues. Trimming removed 3 bases at V and 8 bases at J, with 14 bases between. In regard to this clonotype: Its antigen remains unknown.

This TCR derives from an adult who was a healthcare worker with PCR-confirmed SARS-CoV-2 infection or an uninfected control (not recorded which). The sample comprised whole blood. This rearrangement joins TRBV12-3 or TRBV12-4 to TRBJ2-1; D perhaps matches TRBD2 (6 bases). The CDR3 bases are TGTGCCAGCAGTTTTAGCGGTGGAACCCATGAGCAGTTCTTC. Its protein product is CASSFSGGTHEQFF.